This TCR beta chain was captured in a study of blood T cell repertoires in COVID-19. For the study at large: In each case, the material was cDNA or gDNA derived from T cells, B-cell-depleted T cells, or PBMCs.

This CDR3 has 14 residues. The germline V gene encodes CDR1 SGHRS and CDR2 YFSETQ. V was cut by 5 bases and J by 5 bases, with 16 bases left in between. Libraries were prepared by immunoSEQ multiplex PCR; TCRdb keeps only in-frame clonotypes and omits some of them. Among some 670,000 clones, approximately 90% were seen once, and the ten largest hold over 0.2%. The receptor was derived from a woman aged 18-29 years with acute or convalescent COVID-19. The chain combines TRBV5-1 with TRBJ1-1; a weak D match, TRBD1 (5 bases). Sequencing input: peripheral blood. Here the CDR3 DNA reads TGCGCCAGCAGAGAAGGGGACTCGGGAACTGAAGCTTTCTTT. Translated: CASREGDSGTEAFF.